Below, 19 T cell receptor beta chains from the same sample are listed, as sequenced in a study of CD8 T cells in ankylosing spondylitis (dated by TCRdb to 2015 to 2018). Receptors were amplified or captured by 5' RACE. Sequencing instrument: Illumina HiSeq 2500. TCRdb ran its own pipeline on the public reads, namely fastp trimming at Q25 and MiXCR clone calling, and kept in-frame beta chains. Each entry merges the rows of one CDR3 protein and shows their most common DNA and genes. The sample records roughly 220,000 distinct CDR3 sequences, over 9.5% of which are singletons. The ten largest account for approximately 20% of the sample. Material for sequencing was blood, either unsorted or a sorted T cell fraction (not recorded which). The source of these receptors is a male donor with ankylosing spondylitis or in good health (not recorded which).

The sample holds a few counts of this clonotype. The V gene is TRBV2, the J gene TRBJ1-3; D is unresolved. V lost 6 bases, J lost 0 bases, and 6 bases lay in between. The germline gives CDR1 SNHLY, CDR2 FYNNEI. This CDR3 comprises 13 residues. The CDR3 bases are TGTGCCAGCAGAATAGGCTCTGGAAACACCATATATTTT. Translated, it gives CASRIGSGNTIYF.

About this clonotype itself: A much larger clone differs from this one at a single base, so this may be a read error. The CDR3 sequence is CASSPDQGLSYGQYF. The CDR3 DNA reads as TGTGCCAGCTCCCCGGATCAGGGGCTCTCCTACGGGCAGTACTTC. This chain links TRBV18 with TRBJ2-7; perhaps TRBD1 as D (6 bases). Germline V gives CDR1 KGHSH, CDR2 LQKENI. The CDR3 contains 15 residues.

V gene TRBV9 combines with J gene TRBJ2-1; 10 bases map to TRBD2. The germline V gene encodes CDR1 SGDLS and CDR2 YYNGEE. The CDR3 runs to 15 residues. V was pared by 3 bases and J by 8 bases, with 8 bases of the junction left unmatched. In DNA form, the CDR3 reads TGTGCCAGCAGCGATAGGAGCGGGGGGGCTGATGAGCAGTTCTTC. Translating gives CASSDRSGGADEQFF.

This clonotype was counted at least ten times. The chain couples TRBV5-1 to TRBJ1-2, with a tentative D call TRBD1 (6 bases). The CDR3 covers 14 residues. The germline V gene has CDR1 SGHRS and CDR2 YFSETQ. V gave up 0 bases and J gave up 2 bases, with 8 bases separating them. In DNA form, the CDR3 reads TGCGCCAGCAGCTTGGTACAGGGAAACTATGGCTACACCTTC. Protein product: CASSLVQGNYGYTF.

The rearrangement uses TRBV5-1 and TRBJ2-1, with TRBD2 matching 11 bases. Germline V gene data show CDR1 as SGHRS and CDR2 as YFSETQ. V lost 4 bases, J lost 8 bases, and 8 bases stayed unmatched. This CDR3 is built from 15 residues. The CDR3 sequence is CASSHTGTSGYEQFF. Written as DNA, the CDR3 is TGCGCCAGCAGCCACACCGGGACTAGCGGCTATGAGCAGTTCTTC.

This clonotype showed up many times. This chain connects TRBV5-1 to TRBJ2-7, with 11 bases fitting TRBD1. The J segment lost 6 bases and the V segment lost 9 bases, leaving 8 bases of the junction unmatched. The CDR3 loop spans 13 amino acids. Germline CDR1 and CDR2: SGHRS and YFSETQ. Here the CDR3 DNA reads TGCGCCACTTCCGGGACAGGGGGTGTCGAGCAGTACTTC. Translated, it gives CATSGTGGVEQYF.

This clonotype came up many times. The germline gene is not matched at one end of the junction; a read error may be the cause. The CDR3 DNA reads as TGCAGTGCTAGAGCCCTTGCGGAGGGGGCCGGTGGCCACACCTTC. It encodes CSARALAEGAGGHTF. The genes are TRBV20-1 and TRBJ1-2, with TRBD1 matching over 7 bases. Germline values: CDR1 DFQATT, CDR2 SNEGSKA (reference sequence). The CDR3 contains 15 residues.

V is TRBV28 and J is TRBJ2-7; 9 bases fit TRBD1. From germline, CDR1 is MDHEN and CDR2 SYDVKM. The CDR3 sequence is 13 residues long. With V trimmed by 6 bases and J by 3 bases, 3 bases remained unmatched. Here the CDR3 reads CASRGDRDYEQYF. CDR3 DNA sequence: TGTGCCAGCAGGGGGGACAGGGACTACGAGCAGTACTTC.

The table lists this clonotype with many counts. The chain is built from TRBV28 and TRBJ2-1; 7 bases agree with TRBD1. Losses at the gene ends were 6 bases for V and 3 bases for J; bases not matched to a gene: 8. Per the germline V gene, CDR1 is MDHEN and CDR2 is SYDVKM. There are 15 residues in the CDR3. CDR3 loop: CASRTPGQHYNEQFF. The DNA of the CDR3 is TGTGCCAGCAGAACTCCGGGACAGCACTACAATGAGCAGTTCTTC. Based on the CDR3 plus reference TRBV28 and TRBJ2-1, the full variable domain is DVKVTQSSRYLVKRTGEKVFLECVQDMDHENMFWYRQDPGLGLRLIYFSYDVKMKEKGDIPEGYSVSREKKERFSLILESASTNQTSMYLCASRTPGQHYNEQFFGPGTRLTVL.

This clonotype was seen many times. The chain links TRBV20-1 to TRBJ2-1, with D tentatively TRBD2 (5 bases). Deletions cut 5 bases from V and 4 bases from J, with 12 bases between. Germline CDR1 reads DFQATT; CDR2 reads SNEGSKA (reference sequence). The CDR3 loop spans 13 amino acids. In nucleotides, the CDR3 is TGCAGTGCTGACCCCAGCGGATACAATGAGCAGTTCTTC. Amino acid sequence: CSADPSGYNEQFF.

This clonotype appeared many times. The J gene is TRBJ1-4, the V gene TRBV10-3; D remains ambiguous. V dropped 4 bases and J dropped 6 bases, with 9 bases sitting between them. This CDR3 has 13 amino acids. Per germline, CDR1 ENHRY and CDR2 SYGVKD. CDR3 region: CAISVSKDEKLFF. In DNA, the CDR3 is TGTGCCATCAGTGTCTCCAAAGATGAAAAACTGTTTTTT.

This clonotype occurred many times. This rearrangement joins TRBV29-1 to TRBJ2-2, with 8 bases lining up with TRBD1. V shed 3 bases and J 6 bases; nucleotides not matched to a gene: 3. Germline V gives CDR1 SQVTM, CDR2 ANQGSEA. The CDR3 contains 13 residues. CDR3: CSVDRGRAGELFF. The CDR3 DNA follows: TGCAGCGTTGACAGGGGGCGGGCCGGGGAGCTGTTTTTT.

This clonotype has a count of ten or more. This chain links TRBV27 with TRBJ1-2, with D uncertain. CDR3 length: 14 residues. Germline V gene lookup returns CDR1 MNHEY and CDR2 SMNVEV (reference sequence). V was pared by 9 bases and J by 1 base, with 15 bases between. The CDR3 spells CASSQPEGNYGYTF. CDR3 coding DNA: TGTGCCAGTTCACAGCCAGAGGGTAACTATGGCTACACCTTC.

This clonotype was counted many times. This chain connects TRBV5-6 to TRBJ2-1; TRBD2 agrees at 12 bases. The CDR3 contains 15 residues. Per germline, CDR1 SGHDT and CDR2 YYEEEE. V lost 5 bases to trimming and J lost 3 bases; unmatched junction nucleotides: 3. The chain's CDR3 is CASSQLAGGYNEQFF. Written as DNA, the CDR3 is TGTGCCAGCAGTCAACTAGCGGGGGGCTACAATGAGCAGTTCTTC.

This clonotype was observed a few times. The chain couples TRBV28 to TRBJ1-5; the match to TRBD1 covers 7 bases. V dropped 6 bases and J dropped 9; count of bases not matched to a gene: 11. The CDR3 is 14 residues long. Germline V CDR1 and CDR2: MDHEN, SYDVKM. CDR3: CASSLRQGLGPQHF. CDR3 nucleotide sequence: TGTGCCAGCAGCCTACGACAGGGCCTAGGGCCCCAGCATTTT.

The chain joins TRBV5-1 to TRBJ2-3, with a weak D call TRBD2 (6 bases). The CDR3 runs to 15 residues. In germline, CDR1 is SGHRS, CDR2 YFSETQ. Trimming took 4 bases from V and 2 from J, leaving 14 bases between them. The CDR3 nucleotides are TGCGCCAGCAGCCCAGCCCGGACTATCACAGATACGCAGTATTTT. Translated, it gives CASSPARTITDTQYF. Combining the CDR3 with reference TRBV5-1 and TRBJ2-3 gives the whole variable domain KAGVTQTPRYLIKTRGQQVTLSCSPISGHRSVSWYQQTPGQGLQFLFEYFSETQRNKGNFPGRFSGRQFSNSRSEMNVSTLELGDSALYLCASSPARTITDTQYFGPGTRLTVL.

A few counts support this clonotype. This chain uses TRBV12-3 or TRBV12-4 with TRBJ1-5; 10 bases map to TRBD1. Trimming removed 1 base from V and 0 bases from J; junction bases left unmatched: 3. The CDR3 contains 17 residues. CDR3 amino acids: CASSLGQGAYSNQPQHF. CDR3 DNA: TGTGCCAGCAGTTTAGGACAGGGGGCCTATAGCAATCAGCCCCAGCATTTT.

This clonotype came up many times. This chain uses TRBV3-1 with TRBJ1-1; 7 bases agree with TRBD1. The CDR3 runs 13 residues. Germline V gives CDR1 LGHDT, CDR2 YNNKEL (reference sequence). Trimming removed 0 bases from V and 6 bases from J; junction bases left unmatched: 1. The CDR3 loop is CASSQEGQSEAFF. CDR3 nucleotide sequence: TGTGCCAGCAGCCAAGAGGGACAGTCTGAAGCTTTCTTT.

This clonotype was detected many times. The chain employs TRBV6-2 or TRBV6-3 and TRBJ2-3, with D hard to call. CDR1 is MNHEY and CDR2 is SVGEGT in the germline V gene. V lost 6 bases and J lost 5, with 6 bases in between. There are 11 residues in the CDR3. The DNA of the CDR3 is TGTGCCAGCAGCCCGCTAGATACGCAGTATTTT. It translates to CASSPLDTQYF.